This T cell receptor (beta chain) appears in the sequencing data of a study of T cells in Graves' hyperthyroidism and ophthalmopathy. Study findings and constraints: Expanded thyroid clonotypes (above 0.001) were mostly also found in blood.

This clonotype was found once. Its antigen is as yet unknown. The CDR3 regions of TCR beta were amplified from RNA transcripts. The HTBI primer set was used in a first-round RT-PCR of the TCR CDR3. TCRdb reprocessed the multiplex PCR reads with MiXCR, giving one entry per CDR3 protein. This table has fewer than 850,000 distinct CDR3 sequences, roughly 17% appearing once. Germline CDR1 is MDHEN and CDR2 is SYDVKM. The CDR3 covers 12 residues. The sequence was obtained from a man aged 50-60 years with Graves' hyperthyroidism. Sample: blood. The V and J genes are TRBV28 and TRBJ2-7; no firm D call. The J call may be incorrect, as the DNA end agrees better with TRBJ2-1. In nucleotides, the CDR3 is TGTGCCAGCAGACCTCACGGGTACGAGCAGTTCTTC. As protein: CASRPHGYEQFF.